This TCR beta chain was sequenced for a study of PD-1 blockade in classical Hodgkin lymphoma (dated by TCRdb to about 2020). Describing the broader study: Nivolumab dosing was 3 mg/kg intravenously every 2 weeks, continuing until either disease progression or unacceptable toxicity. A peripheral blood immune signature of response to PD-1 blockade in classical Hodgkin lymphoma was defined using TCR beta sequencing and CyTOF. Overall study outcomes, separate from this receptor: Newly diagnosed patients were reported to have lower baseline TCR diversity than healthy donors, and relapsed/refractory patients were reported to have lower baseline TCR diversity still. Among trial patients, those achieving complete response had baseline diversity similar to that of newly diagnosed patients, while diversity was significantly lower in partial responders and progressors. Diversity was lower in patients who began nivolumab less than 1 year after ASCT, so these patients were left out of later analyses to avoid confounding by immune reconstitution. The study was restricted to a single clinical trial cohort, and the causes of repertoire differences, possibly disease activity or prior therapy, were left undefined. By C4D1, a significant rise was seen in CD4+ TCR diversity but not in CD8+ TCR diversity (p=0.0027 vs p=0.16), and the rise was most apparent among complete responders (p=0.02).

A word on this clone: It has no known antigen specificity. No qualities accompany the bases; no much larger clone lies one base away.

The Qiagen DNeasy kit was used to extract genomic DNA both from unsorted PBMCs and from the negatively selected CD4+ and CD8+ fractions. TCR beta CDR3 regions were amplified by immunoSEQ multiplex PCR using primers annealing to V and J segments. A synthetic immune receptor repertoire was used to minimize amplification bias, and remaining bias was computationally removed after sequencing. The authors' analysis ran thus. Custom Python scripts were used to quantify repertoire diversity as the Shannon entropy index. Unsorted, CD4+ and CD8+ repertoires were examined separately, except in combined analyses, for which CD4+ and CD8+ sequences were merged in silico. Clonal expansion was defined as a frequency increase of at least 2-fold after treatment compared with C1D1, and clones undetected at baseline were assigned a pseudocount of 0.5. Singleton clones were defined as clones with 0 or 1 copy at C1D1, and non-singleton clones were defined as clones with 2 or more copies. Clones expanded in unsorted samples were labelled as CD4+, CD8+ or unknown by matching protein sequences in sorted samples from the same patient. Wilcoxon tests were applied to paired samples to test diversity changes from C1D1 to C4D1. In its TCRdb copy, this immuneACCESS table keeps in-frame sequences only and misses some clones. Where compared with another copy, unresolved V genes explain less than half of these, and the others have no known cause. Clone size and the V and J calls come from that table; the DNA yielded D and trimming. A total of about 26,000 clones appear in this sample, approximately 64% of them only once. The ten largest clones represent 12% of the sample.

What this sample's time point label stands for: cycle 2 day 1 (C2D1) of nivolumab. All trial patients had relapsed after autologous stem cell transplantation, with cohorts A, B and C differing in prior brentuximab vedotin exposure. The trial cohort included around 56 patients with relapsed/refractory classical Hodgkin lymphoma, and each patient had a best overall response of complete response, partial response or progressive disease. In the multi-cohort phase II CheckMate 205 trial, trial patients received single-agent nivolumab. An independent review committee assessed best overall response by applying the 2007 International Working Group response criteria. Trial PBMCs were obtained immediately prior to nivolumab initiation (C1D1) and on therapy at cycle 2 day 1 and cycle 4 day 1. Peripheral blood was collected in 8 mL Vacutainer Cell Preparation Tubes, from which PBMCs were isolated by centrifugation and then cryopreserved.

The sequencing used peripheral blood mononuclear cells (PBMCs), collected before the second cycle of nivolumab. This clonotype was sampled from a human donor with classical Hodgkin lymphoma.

The DNA sequence follows: TGTGCCAGCAGCTTATACGTGACAGGGCCGATGGAGACCCAGTACTTC. Its amino acids are CASSLYVTGPMETQYF. The chain is encoded by TRBV7-6 joined to TRBJ2-5, and 7 bases in between align with TRBD1. After removal of 2 bases from V and 5 bases from J, the junction retains 11 bases not matched to a gene. Its CDR3 holds 16 amino acids, cysteine through phenylalanine. Only the CDR3 portion is preserved as DNA: 48 bases, with reading frame beginning at the first base. From the germline V gene, CDR1 is SGHVS and CDR2 is FNYEAQ.